The clone carrying this TCR beta chain has ten or more counts. What it binds is not known. Thyroid ultrasound, orbital computed tomography, clinical symptoms, and serum thyroxine and TRAb underpinned diagnoses. Germline CDR1 and CDR2: MNHNS and SASEGT. Trimming shortened V by 7 bases and J by 11 bases, and 17 bases separated the two germline ends. The CDR3 totals 12 residues. Amplification yielded TCR beta CDR3 regions, with RNA transcripts as the source. Initially, a first-round RT-PCR of the TCR CDR3 employed the HTBI primer set. A single record per CDR3 protein comes from TCRdb applying MiXCR to the multiplex PCR reads. Altogether about 360,000 distinct CDR3 sequences are present, about 13% being singletons, with the ten largest covering about a fifth. The record originates from a study of T cells in Graves' hyperthyroidism and ophthalmopathy. Whole-study findings and limits: Onset of ophthalmopathy came a median around 7.1 months after the model predicted it. By a 13 V-J model, ophthalmopathy was set apart from stable hyperthyroidism.

This sequence was found in a man aged 30-40 years with Graves' hyperthyroidism that later progressed to Graves' ophthalmopathy. The sequencing input was blood. This chain joins TRBV6-1 and TRBJ1-1; D gene ambiguous. CDR3: CASTETGTQAFF. The CDR3 nucleotides read TGTGCCAGCACCGAGACGGGTACGCAGGCTTTCTTT.